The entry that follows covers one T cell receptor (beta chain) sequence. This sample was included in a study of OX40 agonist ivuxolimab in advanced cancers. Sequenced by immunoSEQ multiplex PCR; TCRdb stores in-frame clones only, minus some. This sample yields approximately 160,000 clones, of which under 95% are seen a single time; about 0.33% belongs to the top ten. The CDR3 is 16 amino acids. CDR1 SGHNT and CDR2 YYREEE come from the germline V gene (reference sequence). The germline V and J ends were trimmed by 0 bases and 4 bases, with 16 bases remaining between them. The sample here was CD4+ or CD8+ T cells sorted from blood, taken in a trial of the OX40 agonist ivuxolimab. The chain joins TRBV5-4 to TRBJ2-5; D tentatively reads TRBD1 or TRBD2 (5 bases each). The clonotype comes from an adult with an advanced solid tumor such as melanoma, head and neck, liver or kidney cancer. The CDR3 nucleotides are TGTGCCAGCAGCTTGGGAGGGACCTCCCGGGGAGAGACCCAGTACTTC. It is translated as CASSLGGTSRGETQYF.